What follows describes a single T cell receptor beta chain. Antigen specificity is unknown. Trimming removed 3 bases at V and 3 bases at J, with 14 bases between. The CDR3 is 16 residues long. Germline V CDR1 and CDR2: SEHNR, FQNEAQ (reference sequence). These data originate in a study of shared clonotypes between healthy human individuals. Method: immunoSEQ multiplex PCR; TCRdb's copy keeps in-frame clones and lacks some. The sample lists roughly 1,600,000 clones; 97% to 99% were seen once. Splitting the CD4+ cells yielded a CD45RA+ naive subset and a CD45RA-negative memory subset. Findings and limits, study-wide: Memory subsets generally showed lower estimated richness than naive subsets.

This chain links TRBV7-9 with TRBJ2-2; D unclear. The receptor was derived from a man younger than 40 in good health. The sample taken for sequencing was naive CD4+ T cells sorted from blood. The subset denotes: CD45RA+ positively selected. Here the CDR3 reads CASSFHPGDYTGELFF. CDR3 in DNA: TGTGCCAGCAGCTTTCACCCGGGTGACTACACCGGGGAGCTGTTTTTT.